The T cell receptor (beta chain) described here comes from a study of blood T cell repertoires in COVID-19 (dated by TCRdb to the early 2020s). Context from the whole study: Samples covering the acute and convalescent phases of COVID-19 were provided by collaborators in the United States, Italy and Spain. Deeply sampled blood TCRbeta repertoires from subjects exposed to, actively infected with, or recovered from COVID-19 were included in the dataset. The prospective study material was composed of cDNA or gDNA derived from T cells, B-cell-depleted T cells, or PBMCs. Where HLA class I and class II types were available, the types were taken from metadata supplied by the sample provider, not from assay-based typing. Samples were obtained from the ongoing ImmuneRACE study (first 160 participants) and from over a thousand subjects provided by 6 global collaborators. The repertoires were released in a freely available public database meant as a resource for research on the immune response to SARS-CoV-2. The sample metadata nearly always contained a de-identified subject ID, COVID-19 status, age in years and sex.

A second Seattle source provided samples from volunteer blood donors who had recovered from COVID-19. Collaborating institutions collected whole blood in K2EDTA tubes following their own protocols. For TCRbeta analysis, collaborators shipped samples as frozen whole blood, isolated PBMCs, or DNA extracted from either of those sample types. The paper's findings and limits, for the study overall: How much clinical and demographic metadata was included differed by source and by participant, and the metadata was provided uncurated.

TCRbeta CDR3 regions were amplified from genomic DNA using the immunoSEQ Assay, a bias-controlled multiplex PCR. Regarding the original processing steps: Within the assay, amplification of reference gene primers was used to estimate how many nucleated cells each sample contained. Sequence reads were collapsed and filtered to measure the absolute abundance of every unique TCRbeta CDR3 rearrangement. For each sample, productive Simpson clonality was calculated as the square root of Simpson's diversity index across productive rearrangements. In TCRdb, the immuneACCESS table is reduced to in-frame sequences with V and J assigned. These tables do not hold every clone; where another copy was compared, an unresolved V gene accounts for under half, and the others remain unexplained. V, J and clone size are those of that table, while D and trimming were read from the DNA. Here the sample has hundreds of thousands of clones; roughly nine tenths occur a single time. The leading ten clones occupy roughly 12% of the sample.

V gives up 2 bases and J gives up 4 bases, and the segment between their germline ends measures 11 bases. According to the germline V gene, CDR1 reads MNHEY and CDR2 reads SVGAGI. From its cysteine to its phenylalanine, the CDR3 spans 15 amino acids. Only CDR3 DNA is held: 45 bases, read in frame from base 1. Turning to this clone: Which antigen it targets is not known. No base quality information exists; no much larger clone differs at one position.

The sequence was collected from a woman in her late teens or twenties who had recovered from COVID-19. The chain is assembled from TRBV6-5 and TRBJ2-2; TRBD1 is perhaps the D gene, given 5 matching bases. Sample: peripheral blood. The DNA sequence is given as TGTGCCAGCAGTTACAAGGCTAGGGGCACCGGGGAGCTGTTTTTT. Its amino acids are CASSYKARGTGELFF.